The clone carrying this T cell receptor (beta chain) appeared a single time. Here immunoSEQ multiplex PCR was the method, and the copy in TCRdb shows in-frame clones only, minus some. The sample holds some 400,000 clones; around 87% are singletons and the top ten take 1% to 1.5%. The entry originates in a study of blood T cell repertoires in COVID-19. The trim removed 2 bases at V and 5 bases at J, leaving 7 bases unmatched. CDR3 length: 15 amino acids. Germline CDR1 and CDR2: MDHEN and SYDVKM. This chain uses TRBV28 with TRBJ1-1; TRBD1 agrees at 8 bases. The source material was PBMCs or T cells enriched from blood (not recorded which). The TCR originated in a man aged 25 to 40 who had recovered from COVID-19. The CDR3 nucleotides read TGTGCCAGCAGTTTAGCAGGGGGCGAAAAGACTGAAGCTTTCTTT. It translates to CASSLAGGEKTEAFF.